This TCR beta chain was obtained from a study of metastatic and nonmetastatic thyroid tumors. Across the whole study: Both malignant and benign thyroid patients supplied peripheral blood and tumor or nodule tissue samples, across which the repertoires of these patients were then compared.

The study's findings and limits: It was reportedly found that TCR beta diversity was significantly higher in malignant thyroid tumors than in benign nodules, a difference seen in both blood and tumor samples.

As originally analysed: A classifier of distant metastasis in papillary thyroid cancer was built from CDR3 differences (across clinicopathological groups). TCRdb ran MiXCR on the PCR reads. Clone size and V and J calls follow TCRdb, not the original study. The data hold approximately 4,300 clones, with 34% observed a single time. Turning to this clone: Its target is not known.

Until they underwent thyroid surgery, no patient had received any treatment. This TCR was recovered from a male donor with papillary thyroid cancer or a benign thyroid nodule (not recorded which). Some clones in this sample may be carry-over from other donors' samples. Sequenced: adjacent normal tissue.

CDR3 DNA sequence: TGTGCCACCAGTGTTAGGACTAGCGGGGCTGGGGATACGCAGTATTTT. As protein: CATSVRTSGAGDTQYF. The chain links TRBV24-1 to TRBJ2-3; 12 bases line up with TRBD2. There are 16 residues in the CDR3. Germline V gene sequence: CDR1 KGHDR, CDR2 SFDVKD. J gave up 6 bases and V 5 bases, and 8 bases lay outside the gene matches.